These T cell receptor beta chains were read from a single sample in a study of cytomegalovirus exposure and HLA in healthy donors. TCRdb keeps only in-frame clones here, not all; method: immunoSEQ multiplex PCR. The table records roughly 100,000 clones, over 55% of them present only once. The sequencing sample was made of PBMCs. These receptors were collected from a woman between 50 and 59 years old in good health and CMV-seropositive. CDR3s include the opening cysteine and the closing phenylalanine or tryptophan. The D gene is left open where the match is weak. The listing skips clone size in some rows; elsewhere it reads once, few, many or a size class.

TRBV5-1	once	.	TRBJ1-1	TGCGCCAGCAGCTTTCAGGGTCCGAACACTGAAGCTTTCTTT	CASSFQGPNTEAFF
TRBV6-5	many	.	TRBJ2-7	TGTGCCAGCAGTCAACAGGCAGGTGGGTCCTACGAGCAGTACTTC	CASSQQAGGSYEQYF
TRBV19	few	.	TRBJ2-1	TGTGCCAGTAGCAGATACAATGAGCAGTTCTTC	CASSRYNEQFF
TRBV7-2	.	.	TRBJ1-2	TGTGCCAGCAGCCTAGATATAACTAACTATGGCTACACCTTC	CASSLDITNYGYTF
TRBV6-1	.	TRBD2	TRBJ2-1	TGTGCCAGCAGGGCTAGCGGGGGTTCCTACAATGAGCAGTTCTTC	CASRASGGSYNEQFF
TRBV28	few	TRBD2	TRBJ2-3	TGTGCCAGCAGTTTACCGGGGGGGGCGAAAGATACGCAGTATTTT	CASSLPGGAKDTQYF
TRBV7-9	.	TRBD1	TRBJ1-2	TGTGCCAGCAGCTTTACAGGGGCCTATGGCTACACCTTC	CASSFTGAYGYTF
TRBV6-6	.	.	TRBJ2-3	TGTGCCAGCAGTTACGGAGTCGGAAAGGGCACAGATACGCAGTATTTT	CASSYGVGKGTDTQYF
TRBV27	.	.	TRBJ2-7	TGTGCCAGCAGTTTAAGTCCGGGGGTGGACGAGCAGTACTTC	CASSLSPGVDEQYF
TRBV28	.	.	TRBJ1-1	TGTGCCAGCAGTTTAAGAGGGGAAGCTTTCTTT	CASSLRGEAFF